The table lists the clone carrying this T cell receptor beta chain with many counts. Germline V gene lookup returns CDR1 SGHRS and CDR2 YFSETQ. This CDR3 has 15 amino acids. V was trimmed by 0 bases and J by 7 bases, leaving 14 bases between them. Each CDR3 protein is one row after TCRdb ran MiXCR on the 5' RACE reads. The sample contains approximately 28,000 distinct CDR3 sequences, roughly 13% of which appear only once. Documented time point: technical triplicate 2. This sample is part of a study of neurological immune-mediated disorders. The gene calls are TRBV5-1 and TRBJ2-1, with a possible D match to TRBD2 (6 bases). The sample was CD4+ T cells from blood. The receptor comes from a female donor with HTLV-1-associated myelopathy (HAM/TSP). CDR3 nucleotides: TGCGCCAGCAGCTTGGTACCGGGAGTAACGAATGAGCAGTTCTTC. Its protein is CASSLVPGVTNEQFF.